What follows are 29 T cell receptor beta chains derived from one specimen sequenced in a study of CD8+ T cells in alopecia areata (dated by TCRdb to the late 2010s). The method was the immunoSEQ multiplex PCR assay. For TCR sequencing, RNA was extracted from every sample and reverse transcribed into cDNA to serve as template. Not all clones reach the TCRdb copy of this immuneACCESS table, which keeps in-frame sequences only. Checked studies attribute under half of the gap to unresolved V genes and leave the rest unexplained. Recorded for this sample are 120,000 to 150,000 clones; less than 65% of them occurred a single time. The ten biggest clones cover 36% of the sample. The material sequenced was CD8+ T cells sorted from blood. These receptors came from a human donor in good health.

This sequence joins TRBV25-1 and TRBJ2-6; TRBD1 is a possible D gene (5 bases). The germline V gene encodes CDR1 MGHDK and CDR2 SYGVNS. The CDR3 length is 16 residues. Trimming took 5 bases from V and 0 from J, leaving 11 bases between them. CDR3 nucleotides: TGTGCCAGCAGTCTACCAGGGATCTCTGGGGCCAACGTCCTGACTTTC. It specifies CASSLPGISGANVLTF.

The rearrangement links TRBV6-5 to TRBJ1-1, with D perhaps TRBD1 (5 bases). Trimming took 5 bases from V and 4 from J, leaving 11 bases between them. This CDR3 is 13 amino acids long. Germline-derived CDR1 and CDR2 are MNHEY and SVGAGI. The CDR3 loop reads CASSMGRLTEAFF. The CDR3 nucleotides read TGTGCCAGCAGTATGGGACGGCTCACTGAAGCTTTCTTT.

This clone appeared a few times. The V gene is TRBV27, the J gene TRBJ2-1; 7 bases are shared with TRBD1. Germline CDR1 MNHEY, CDR2 SMNVEV (reference sequence). The J segment lost 4 bases and the V segment lost 4 bases, leaving 1 base of the junction unmatched. The CDR3 loop spans 13 amino acids. CDR3 protein: CASSWDSYNEQFF. The CDR3, as DNA: TGTGCCAGCAGTTGGGACAGTTACAATGAGCAGTTCTTC.

V and J are TRBV6-5 and TRBJ2-7, with 9 bases that match TRBD1. J was trimmed by 4 bases and V by 2 bases; bases with no gene match: 6. Germline lookup yields CDR1 MNHEY and CDR2 SVGAGI. CDR3 size: 15 residues. CDR3 loop: CASSYPPGQGYEQYF. The CDR3 DNA sequence: TGTGCCAGCAGTTACCCTCCGGGACAGGGATACGAGCAGTACTTC.

The J gene is TRBJ2-7, the V gene TRBV7-9, with 7 positions matching TRBD1. The CDR3 is made up of 17 amino acids. V lost 4 bases and J lost 4; bases outside the gene matches: 16. The germline gives CDR1 SEHNR, CDR2 FQNEAQ (reference sequence). CDR3 in DNA: TGTGCCAGCAGCTATCGTCCAGCCGGGACAGAGAAGTACGAGCAGTACTTC. Translated, it gives CASSYRPAGTEKYEQYF.

V is TRBV6-5 and J is TRBJ2-7; D ambiguous. The CDR3 totals 12 residues. V was clipped by 6 bases and J by 2 bases, with 8 bases between them. The germline V gene encodes CDR1 MNHEY and CDR2 SVGAGI. Here the CDR3 DNA reads TGTGCCAGCAGCTCAGGTCCCTACGAGCAGTACTTC. It codes for CASSSGPYEQYF.

V is TRBV2 and J is TRBJ1-1; perhaps TRBD1 as D (6 bases). The CDR3 length is 14 residues. V lost 5 bases and J lost 5, with 15 bases in between. Looked up from germline, CDR1 is SNHLY and CDR2 is FYNNEI. CDR3 protein: CASSPRGPWTEAFF. The CDR3 DNA reads as TGTGCCAGCAGTCCCAGGGGCCCTTGGACTGAAGCTTTCTTT.

This chain connects TRBV29-1 to TRBJ2-2; a weak D match, TRBD1 (6 bases). The CDR3 spans 14 residues. Between the trimmed V and J ends, which lost 7 bases and 1 base, there was a span of 13 bases. Germline V gene lookup returns CDR1 SQVTM and CDR2 ANQGSEA. The CDR3 reads CSASGHLNTGELFF. Written as DNA, the CDR3 is TGCAGCGCTTCGGGACATCTGAACACCGGGGAGCTGTTTTTT.

This clone was seen a few times. V and J are TRBV5-6 and TRBJ2-7, with TRBD1 identical over 10 bases. CDR1 SGHDT and CDR2 YYEEEE come from the germline V gene. The CDR3 is 14 residues long. V shed 4 bases, J shed 6 bases, and the junction held 7 bases outside the gene matches. The CDR3 coding sequence is TGTGCCAGCAGCGGCGGGACAGGGGTGATCGAGCAGTACTTC. Its translation: CASSGGTGVIEQYF. The whole variable domain, filled in from reference TRBV5-6 and TRBJ2-7, reads DAGVTQSPTHLIKTRGQQVTLRCSPKSGHDTVSWYQQALGQGPQFIFQYYEEEERQRGNFPDRFSGHQFPNYSSELNVNALLLGDSALYLCASSGGTGVIEQYFGPGTRLTVT.

J is TRBJ1-5 and V is TRBV2; D perhaps matches TRBD1 (6 bases). This CDR3 contains 17 residues. CDR1 and CDR2 from the germline V gene are SNHLY and FYNNEI. V shed 0 bases and J shed 6 bases, with 18 bases lying between them. CDR3 nucleotide sequence: TGTGCCAGCAGTGAAGCTCCCTTTAAGGCAGGGGCTCAGCCCCAGCATTTT. Translating gives CASSEAPFKAGAQPQHF.

The genes are TRBV12-5 and TRBJ1-2; no reliable D call. The CDR3 has 13 amino acids. Germline V gives CDR1 LGHNT, CDR2 FRNRAP. Between the trimmed V and J ends, which lost 0 bases and 4 bases, there was a span of 6 bases. CDR3: CASGLVGSYGYTF. CDR3 DNA: TGTGCTAGTGGTTTGGTAGGGTCCTATGGCTACACCTTC.

V gene TRBV4-2 combines with J gene TRBJ2-1; D is ambiguous. CDR1 and CDR2 (germline): LGHNA, YNFKEQ. There are 17 residues in the CDR3. Deletions cut 1 base from V and 0 bases from J, with 13 bases between. CDR3: CASSQAFLGPSYNEQFF. The CDR3 nucleotides read TGTGCCAGCAGCCAAGCTTTTTTAGGGCCCTCCTACAATGAGCAGTTCTTC.

The J gene is TRBJ1-2, the V gene TRBV29-1; maybe TRBD1 (6 bases). V was clipped by 4 bases and J by 6 bases, with 9 bases between them. Germline CDR1 SQVTM, CDR2 ANQGSEA. CDR3 length: 11 amino acids. CDR3 DNA: TGCAGCGTTGTAAACAGGGATGGCTACACCTTC. Its translation: CSVVNRDGYTF.

V and J are TRBV27 and TRBJ2-3; the D gene is possibly TRBD2 (5 bases). Germline V gives CDR1 MNHEY, CDR2 SMNVEV (reference sequence). The CDR3 consists of 14 residues. V lost 2 bases, J lost 3 bases, and 9 bases lay in between. The CDR3 reads CASSLIRGTDTQYF. CDR3 nucleotides: TGTGCCAGCAGTTTAATACGGGGAACAGATACGCAGTATTTT.

This clone occurred a few times. The rearrangement links TRBV27 to TRBJ2-3; the match to TRBD2 covers 8 bases. CDR1 and CDR2 from the germline V gene are MNHEY and SMNVEV (reference sequence). Losses at the gene ends were 5 bases for V and 2 bases for J; bases not matched to a gene: 3. The length of the CDR3 is 14 residues. This CDR3 is CASSTSGHTDTQYF. CDR3 DNA sequence: TGTGCCAGCAGTACTAGCGGACACACAGATACGCAGTATTTT.

The J gene is TRBJ2-1, the V gene TRBV29-1; 10 bases match TRBD2. This CDR3 comprises 14 residues. Germline CDR1 SQVTM, CDR2 ANQGSEA. V was pared by 6 bases and J by 4 bases, with 6 bases of the junction left unmatched. The CDR3 spells CSVVGLAVYNEQFF. The CDR3 nucleotides are TGCAGCGTCGTAGGACTAGCGGTTTACAATGAGCAGTTCTTC.

The rearrangement uses TRBV25-1 and TRBJ2-1; a weak D match, TRBD1 (6 bases). Germline-derived CDR1 and CDR2 are MGHDK and SYGVNS. This CDR3 region has 13 residues. V was cut by 2 bases and J by 4 bases, with 6 bases left in between. The CDR3 DNA reads TGTGCCAGCAGTGAACAGGGGTACAATGAGCAGTTCTTC. It codes for CASSEQGYNEQFF.

The chain joins TRBV29-1 to TRBJ2-7, with TRBD2 matching over 7 bases. The CDR3 contains 12 residues. Germline V gene sequence: CDR1 SQVTM, CDR2 ANQGSEA. The J segment lost 8 bases and the V segment lost 4 bases, leaving 8 bases of the junction unmatched. The CDR3 is CSVGGGREQQYF. CDR3 bases: TGCAGCGTTGGTGGAGGGCGGGAGCAGCAGTACTTC.

The V call is TRBV7-9, the J call TRBJ2-5, with D perhaps matching TRBD1 or TRBD2 (6 bases each). There are 14 residues in the CDR3. Looked up from germline, CDR1 is SEHNR and CDR2 is FQNEAQ (reference sequence). The ends were cut back, 7 bases at V and 4 bases at J, with 16 bases in the middle. The CDR3 loop is CASTLVGGRETQYF. CDR3 DNA sequence: TGTGCCAGCACCTTGGTGGGGGGCCGAGAGACCCAGTACTTC.

This rearrangement joins TRBV2 to TRBJ2-1; the match to TRBD2 covers 7 bases. Germline CDR1 and CDR2: SNHLY and FYNNEI. CDR3 size: 16 residues. J was trimmed by 0 bases and V by 7 bases; bases with no gene match: 9. DNA of the CDR3: TGTGCCAGCATGGGGGGAGGGGTGAGCTCCTACAATGAGCAGTTCTTC. Translated, it gives CASMGGGVSSYNEQFF.

The chain recombines TRBV19 with TRBJ1-1; D ambiguous. V lost 4 bases and J 1 base, leaving 4 bases between the germline ends. Germline CDR1 and CDR2: LNHDA and SQIVND (reference sequence). The CDR3 consists of 12 residues. The CDR3 nucleotides read TGTGCCAGTAGTACGAGGAACACTGAAGCTTTCTTT. This encodes CASSTRNTEAFF.

The chain has TRBV30 and TRBJ2-7, with 9 bases fitting TRBD1. Germline CDR1 is GTSNPN and CDR2 is SVGIG (reference sequence). This CDR3 is 15 amino acids long. V gave up 2 bases and J gave up 5 bases; unmatched junction bases: 10. The CDR3, as DNA: TGTGCCTGGAGTATAACAGGGGGCCTTGAGGACGAGCAGTACTTC. This sequence encodes CAWSITGGLEDEQYF.

V and J are TRBV9 and TRBJ2-1; 11 bases match TRBD2. The germline V gene encodes CDR1 SGDLS and CDR2 YYNGEE. Trimming at V came to 2 bases and at J to 3 bases, leaving 4 bases not matched to a gene. The CDR3 runs to 16 residues. The CDR3 coding sequence is TGTGCCAGCAGCGTGGCGGGACTAGCGGTCTACAATGAGCAGTTCTTC. It translates to CASSVAGLAVYNEQFF.

The chain employs TRBV11-2 and TRBJ2-7; 8 bases are a match to TRBD2. Germline CDR1 reads SGHAT; CDR2 reads FQNNGV. The V segment lost 4 bases and the J segment 0 bases; nucleotides outside the gene matches: 5. The CDR3 runs to 15 residues. The CDR3 DNA reads as TGTGCCAGCAGCTCCCAGCGGGGGAGCTCCTACGAGCAGTACTTC. It specifies CASSSQRGSSYEQYF. Full variable domain (missing parts from reference TRBV11-2 and TRBJ2-7): EAGVAQSPRYKIIEKRQSVAFWCNPISGHATLYWYQQILGQGPKLLIQFQNNGVVDDSQLPKDRFSAERLKGVDSTLKIQPAKLEDSAVYLCASSSQRGSSYEQYFGPGTRLTVT.

The gene calls are TRBV19 and TRBJ2-2, with 9 bases matching TRBD2. The CDR3 extends over 13 amino acids. The J segment lost 7 bases and the V segment lost 4 bases, leaving 1 base of the junction unmatched. Per germline, CDR1 LNHDA and CDR2 SQIVND (reference sequence). The DNA for the CDR3 is TGTGCCAGTAGTAGCGGGAGGGGCGGGGAGCTGTTTTTT. This sequence encodes CASSSGRGGELFF. Full variable domain (rest looked up from reference TRBV19 and TRBJ2-2): DGGITQSPKYLFRKEGQNVTLSCEQNLNHDAMYWYRQDPGQGLRLIYYSQIVNDFQKGDIAEGYSVSREKKESFPLTVTSAQKNPTAFYLCASSSGRGGELFFGEGSRLTVL.

V and J are TRBV2 and TRBJ2-2, with D perhaps assigned TRBD1 or TRBD2 (6 bases each). Germline V lookup: CDR1 SNHLY, CDR2 FYNNEI. V lost 2 bases, J lost 4 bases, and 11 bases lay in between. The CDR3 contains 15 residues. DNA for the CDR3: TGTGCCAGCAGTGAATTTGGGGGGCGCACCGGGGAGCTGTTTTTT. This encodes CASSEFGGRTGELFF.

The V gene is TRBV5-1, the J gene TRBJ2-3, with a tentative D call TRBD2 (6 bases). The CDR3 is 20 amino acids. Trimming shortened V by 1 base and J by 0 bases, and 24 bases separated the two germline ends. CDR1 is SGHRS and CDR2 is YFSETQ in the germline V gene. The CDR3 nucleotides read TGCGCCAGCAGCTTGTTGGACCGTTATTCGACTAGGCCGAGCACAGATACGCAGTATTTT. Protein sequence: CASSLLDRYSTRPSTDTQYF. The variable domain in full, completed from reference TRBV5-1 and TRBJ2-3, reads KAGVTQTPRYLIKTRGQQVTLSCSPISGHRSVSWYQQTPGQGLQFLFEYFSETQRNKGNFPGRFSGRQFSNSRSEMNVSTLELGDSALYLCASSLLDRYSTRPSTDTQYFGPGTRLTVL.

The chain recombines TRBV6-5 with TRBJ2-5; tentatively, D is TRBD1 or TRBD2 (5 bases each). This CDR3 region has 13 residues. Germline CDR1 MNHEY, CDR2 SVGAGI. Trimming left V 8 bases short and J 9 bases short, with 19 bases between. The CDR3 spells CASGTSIGSAQYF. The CDR3 bases are TGTGCCAGCGGGACGTCAATAGGGTCGGCCCAGTACTTC.

This rearrangement joins TRBV29-1 to TRBJ1-2; D uncertain. Germline values: CDR1 SQVTM, CDR2 ANQGSEA. This CDR3 is 11 amino acids long. Trimming removed 6 bases at V and 8 bases at J, with 13 bases between. CDR3 nucleotide sequence: TGCAGCGTCCGGACCCGGTGGGGCTACACCTTC. Protein product: CSVRTRWGYTF.